This T cell receptor beta chain was sequenced during a study of blood T cell repertoires in COVID-19. Whole-study context: Material from acute and convalescent COVID-19 was sourced from the United States, Italy and Spain. T cells, B-cell-depleted T cells, or PBMCs supplied cDNA or gDNA.

The CDR3 runs 16 residues. Per germline, CDR1 MNHEY and CDR2 SVGAGI. J lost 7 bases, V lost 0 bases, and 9 bases had no gene match. Methods used by the authors: Researchers report that nucleated cell counts were estimated from reference gene primer amplification. The protocol was immunoSEQ multiplex PCR, while the TCRdb copy is restricted to in-frame clones and leaves out a portion. V, J and clone size are taken as reported in that table, and D and trimming were inferred from the DNA itself. The table records fewer than 75,000 clones, 80% to 95% of them present only once. The sample was peripheral blood. The source of this sequence is a man aged 50 to 60 with active COVID-19. The V gene is TRBV6-5, the J gene TRBJ2-3; 8 nucleotides match TRBD2. The CDR3 protein is CASSYSAGAGFNTQYF. The CDR3 DNA sequence: TGTGCCAGCAGTTACTCAGCGGGGGCCGGATTCAATACGCAGTATTTT.